These T cell receptor beta chains were read from a single sample in a study of control samples from healthy donors and cancer patients. Using immunoSEQ multiplex PCR, the repertoire was profiled, and TCRdb retains in-frame clones only, with some absent. The data show approximately 100,000 clones, roughly 92% seen once. Sample: blood. The source is a human donor in good health. The donor label of this sample is uncertain. CDR3s include the opening cysteine and the closing phenylalanine or tryptophan. A D gene is named only where the DNA matches it firmly. Some rows have no size entry. The others give once, few or many, or a class for an expanded clone.

v_call,d_call,clone_size,j_call,cdr3_aa,cdr3_nt
TRBV7-2,TRBD2,.,TRBJ2-1,CASSPRGLAGYNEQFF,TGTGCCAGCAGCCCGCGGGGACTAGCGGGCTACAATGAGCAGTTCTTC
TRBV27,TRBD1,.,TRBJ1-2,CASSLGQGDGYTF,TGTGCCAGCAGTTTGGGTCAGGGGGATGGCTACACCTTC
TRBV27,.,.,TRBJ2-6,CASSWRTGLGANVLTF,TGTGCCAGCAGTTGGCGTACTGGGCTTGGGGCCAACGTCCTGACTTTC
TRBV10-3,TRBD2,.,TRBJ2-3,CAVATGTSFTDTQYF,TGTGCCGTCGCGACCGGGACTAGCTTTACAGATACGCAGTATTTT
TRBV5-1,TRBD1,.,TRBJ1-2,CASSRDRARANYGYTF,TGCGCCAGCAGCAGGGACAGGGCTCGAGCTAACTATGGCTACACCTTC
TRBV3-1/TRBV3-2,.,.,TRBJ1-3,CASSAGLGFIIGNTIYF,TGTGCCAGCAGCGCCGGTCTAGGATTTATTATAGGAAACACCATATATTTT
TRBV4-1,TRBD1,.,TRBJ1-1,CASSQERDSPEAFF,TGCGCCAGCAGCCAAGAGCGGGACAGCCCTGAAGCTTTCTTT
TRBV6-5,.,.,TRBJ2-5,CASNRQGLLETQYF,TGTGCCAGCAACCGACAGGGACTCCTTGAGACCCAGTACTTC
TRBV7-9,.,.,TRBJ1-1,CASSLRENTEAFF,TGTGCCAGCAGCCTCAGGGAGAACACTGAAGCTTTCTTT
TRBV12-5,.,.,TRBJ2-1,CASGLPSPGSRLFF,TGTGCTAGTGGTTTGCCCTCCCCGGGGTCGAGACTGTTCTTC
TRBV3-1/TRBV3-2,.,.,TRBJ1-1,CASSLARGVEAFF,TGTGCCAGCAGCCTAGCCCGGGGCGTAGAAGCTTTCTTT
TRBV9,TRBD2,.,TRBJ2-1,CASSLGTSGGRYNEQFF,TGTGCCAGCAGCCTTGGGACTAGCGGGGGCCGTTACAATGAGCAGTTCTTC
TRBV5-1,TRBD1,.,TRBJ2-1,CASSPNWIGQGNSYNEQFF,TGCGCCAGCAGCCCCAATTGGATTGGACAGGGGAATTCCTACAATGAGCAGTTCTTC
TRBV6-1,TRBD1,.,TRBJ2-5,CASSDQQGYQETQYF,TGTGCCAGCAGTGATCAACAGGGGTACCAAGAGACCCAGTACTTC
TRBV24-1,TRBD1,.,TRBJ1-2,CATSDFSAGGMDGYTF,TGTGCCACCAGTGATTTTTCGGCAGGGGGAATGGATGGCTACACCTTC
TRBV5-8,.,.,TRBJ1-5,CASSPREVGNQPQHF,TGTGCCAGCAGCCCCCGAGAGGTGGGCAATCAGCCCCAGCATTTT
TRBV27,TRBD2,.,TRBJ2-1,CASSPLAGGLIEQFF,TGTGCCAGCAGTCCGCTAGCGGGGGGGCTCATTGAGCAGTTCTTC
TRBV5-1,.,.,TRBJ2-7,CASSFSGAYEQYF,TGCGCCAGCAGCTTTTCAGGGGCGTACGAGCAGTACTTC
TRBV7-3,.,.,TRBJ2-1,CASSFKGVHEQFF,TGTGCCAGCAGCTTTAAGGGGGTCCATGAGCAGTTCTTC
TRBV7-9,.,.,TRBJ1-1,CASSSIGLRAFF,TGTGCCAGCAGCTCGATCGGTCTGAGAGCTTTCTTT
TRBV3-1/TRBV3-2,.,.,TRBJ1-1,CASSQDRWAERMNTEAFF,TGTGCCAGCAGCCAAGATCGTTGGGCAGAACGCATGAACACTGAAGCTTTCTTT
TRBV7-9,TRBD2,.,TRBJ2-3,CASSLLSGEDTDTQYF,TGTGCCAGCAGCTTACTTAGCGGGGAGGACACAGATACGCAGTATTTT
TRBV18,.,.,TRBJ2-7,CASSPRETQAYEQYF,TGTGCCAGCTCACCACGTGAGACCCAAGCCTACGAGCAGTACTTC
TRBV19,.,.,TRBJ1-3,CASSPSASGNTIYF,TGTGCCAGTAGCCCCTCCGCCTCTGGAAACACCATATATTTT
TRBV14,.,few,TRBJ1-4,CASSQEWGIRDEKLFF,TGTGCCAGCAGCCAAGAGTGGGGGATAAGAGATGAAAAACTGTTTTTT
TRBV30,TRBD1,.,TRBJ1-6,CAWSIQGAHNSPLHF,TGTGCCTGGAGTATACAGGGGGCACATAATTCACCCCTCCACTTT
TRBV19,.,.,TRBJ2-7,CASTPAPYEQYF,TGTGCCAGTACGCCAGCGCCTTACGAGCAGTACTTC
TRBV19,TRBD2,.,TRBJ2-3,CASTPGGASTDTQYF,TGTGCCAGTACCCCGGGGGGGGCTAGCACAGATACGCAGTATTTT
TRBV19,.,.,TRBJ1-3,CASSMGENSGNTIYF,TGTGCCAGTAGTATGGGGGAGAACTCTGGAAACACCATATATTTT
TRBV11-3,TRBD1,.,TRBJ1-5,CASSLPGGDHKNQPQHF,TGTGCCAGCAGCCTCCCAGGGGGCGATCATAAAAATCAGCCCCAGCATTTT
TRBV2,.,.,TRBJ2-1,CASSARGNEQFF,TGTGCCAGCAGTGCCCGGGGCAATGAGCAGTTCTTC
TRBV28,TRBD1,.,TRBJ1-2,CASSARDRGSYGYTF,TGTGCCAGCAGTGCCCGGGACAGGGGTAGCTATGGCTACACCTTC
TRBV5-6,.,.,TRBJ2-1,CASSVGTYNEQFF,TGTGCCAGCAGCGTTGGGACCTACAATGAGCAGTTCTTC
TRBV3-1/TRBV3-2,.,few,TRBJ1-2,CASSPGTASYGYTF,TGTGCCAGCAGCCCTGGGACGGCATCCTATGGCTACACCTTC
TRBV28,.,.,TRBJ2-7,CASSLRGGLEGRLEQYF,TGTGCCAGCAGTTTACGTGGAGGGCTCGAGGGTCGGCTGGAGCAGTACTTC
TRBV19,TRBD1,.,TRBJ1-1,CASSPFTGVGNTEAFF,TGTGCCAGTAGTCCCTTCACAGGGGTCGGGAACACTGAAGCTTTCTTT
TRBV5-4,.,.,TRBJ2-2,CASSYPGRDITGELFF,TGTGCCAGCAGCTATCCCGGTCGGGACATCACCGGGGAGCTGTTTTTT
TRBV6-1,TRBD1,.,TRBJ1-5,CASSGTGGPYSNQPQHF,TGTGCCAGCAGTGGGACAGGGGGCCCCTATAGCAATCAGCCCCAGCATTTT
TRBV15,.,.,TRBJ1-3,CATRRGSSGNTIYF,TGTGCCACCAGGCGGGGTTCGTCTGGAAACACCATATATTTT
TRBV19,.,.,TRBJ2-2,CASRYSGNTGELFF,TGTGCCAGTCGTTACTCGGGGAACACCGGGGAGCTGTTTTTT
TRBV18,.,.,TRBJ1-2,CASSPPGVGYGYTF,TGTGCCAGCTCACCACCAGGGGTTGGCTATGGCTACACCTTC
TRBV2,.,few,TRBJ1-4,CASSADRKKFRLFF,TGTGCCAGCAGTGCCGACAGGAAAAAATTCCGGCTGTTTTTT
TRBV19,.,.,TRBJ1-1,CASSMGAGDQAFF,TGTGCCAGTAGTATGGGCGCGGGGGACCAAGCTTTCTTT
TRBV6-6,.,.,TRBJ2-5,CASSYNYQETQYF,TGTGCCAGCAGTTATAACTACCAAGAGACCCAGTACTTC
TRBV15,TRBD1,.,TRBJ1-1,CATSREGDRGTEAFF,TGTGCCACCAGCAGAGAGGGTGACAGGGGCACTGAAGCTTTCTTT
TRBV19,.,.,TRBJ2-1,CASSIPPDGSYNEQFF,TGTGCCAGTAGTATACCACCTGACGGATCCTACAATGAGCAGTTCTTC
TRBV11-2,.,.,TRBJ2-2,CASLGQPNTGELFF,TGTGCCAGCCTCGGACAGCCCAACACCGGGGAGCTGTTTTTT
TRBV20-1,.,.,TRBJ2-1,CSAKGLFEQFF,TGCAGTGCTAAGGGACTTTTTGAGCAGTTCTTC
TRBV6-5,.,.,TRBJ1-2,CASRVGNYGYTF,TGTGCCAGCAGGGTTGGTAACTATGGCTACACCTTC
TRBV27,TRBD2,.,TRBJ2-3,CASSLRGGFGDTQYF,TGTGCCAGCAGTTTACGGGGGGGATTCGGGGATACGCAGTATTTT
TRBV20-1,.,.,TRBJ1-2,CSAQDRYTF,TGCAGTGCCCAAGACCGCTACACCTTC
TRBV10-3,.,.,TRBJ2-7,CAISAGTSYEQYF,TGTGCCATCAGTGCGGGCACCTCCTACGAGCAGTACTTC
TRBV6-5,.,few,TRBJ2-7,CASSYSGREQYF,TGTGCCAGCAGTTACTCAGGTCGGGAGCAGTACTTC